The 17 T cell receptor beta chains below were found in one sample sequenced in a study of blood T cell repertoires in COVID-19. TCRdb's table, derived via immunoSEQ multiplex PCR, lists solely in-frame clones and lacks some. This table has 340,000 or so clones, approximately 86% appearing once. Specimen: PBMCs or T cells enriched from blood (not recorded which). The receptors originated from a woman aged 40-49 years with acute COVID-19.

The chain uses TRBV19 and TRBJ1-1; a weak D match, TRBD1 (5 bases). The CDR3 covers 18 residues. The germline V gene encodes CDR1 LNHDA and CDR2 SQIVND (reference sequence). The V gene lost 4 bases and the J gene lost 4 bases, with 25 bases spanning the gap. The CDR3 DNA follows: TGTGCCAGTAGTACAAAAGTAAAGGGCCAGGGTTCCGGCACTGAAGCTTTCTTT. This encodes CASSTKVKGQGSGTEAFF.

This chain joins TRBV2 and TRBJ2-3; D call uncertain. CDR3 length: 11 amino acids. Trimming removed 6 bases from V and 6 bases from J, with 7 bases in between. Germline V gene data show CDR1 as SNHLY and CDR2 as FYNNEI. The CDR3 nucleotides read TGTGCCAGCAGCTTAATGGATACGCAGTATTTT. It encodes CASSLMDTQYF.

The CDR3 nucleotides are TGTGCCAGCAGTGACATGGCGGGGGGCGATGAGCAGTTCTTC. Its protein is CASSDMAGGDEQFF. This sequence joins TRBV6-4 and TRBJ2-1; 8 bases line up with TRBD2. In germline, CDR1 is MRHNA, CDR2 SNTAGT. CDR3 length: 14 residues. The junction had 5 bases not matched to a gene; V was cut back by 2 bases and J by 8 bases.

CDR3: CASSFPGSTEAFF. The CDR3 region has the DNA TGTGCCAGCAGCTTCCCGGGGAGCACTGAAGCTTTCTTT. V and J are TRBV11-2 and TRBJ1-1; D gene ambiguous. Trimming stripped 3 bases from V and 4 bases from J, with 9 bases between. In germline, CDR1 is SGHAT, CDR2 FQNNGV. CDR3 size: 13 residues.

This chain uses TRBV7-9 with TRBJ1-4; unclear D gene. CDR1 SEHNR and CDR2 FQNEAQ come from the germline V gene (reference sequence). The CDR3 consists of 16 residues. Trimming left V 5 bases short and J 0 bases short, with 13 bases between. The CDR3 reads CASSPTRLATNEKLFF. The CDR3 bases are TGTGCCAGCAGCCCAACGCGGTTGGCAACTAATGAAAAACTGTTTTTT.

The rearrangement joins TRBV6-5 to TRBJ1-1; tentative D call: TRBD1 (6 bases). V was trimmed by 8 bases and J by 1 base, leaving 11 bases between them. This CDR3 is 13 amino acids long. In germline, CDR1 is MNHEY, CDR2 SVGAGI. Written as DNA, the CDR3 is TGTGCCAGCGGTCGGACAGCGAACACTGAAGCTTTCTTT. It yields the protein CASGRTANTEAFF.

The chain's CDR3 is CASSSPGNIQYF. CDR3 DNA: TGTGCCAGCAGCTCCCCCGGGAACATTCAGTACTTC. This chain links TRBV11-2 with TRBJ2-4; D not certain. Germline V gene data show CDR1 as SGHAT and CDR2 as FQNNGV. CDR3 length: 12 residues. Trimming removed 4 bases at V and 7 bases at J, with 8 bases between.

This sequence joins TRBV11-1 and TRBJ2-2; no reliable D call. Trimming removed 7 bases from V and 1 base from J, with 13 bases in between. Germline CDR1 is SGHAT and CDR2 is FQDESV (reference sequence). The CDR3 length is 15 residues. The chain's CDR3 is CASTSRGRNTGELFF. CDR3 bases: TGTGCCAGCACCTCCCGCGGAAGGAACACCGGGGAGCTGTTTTTT.

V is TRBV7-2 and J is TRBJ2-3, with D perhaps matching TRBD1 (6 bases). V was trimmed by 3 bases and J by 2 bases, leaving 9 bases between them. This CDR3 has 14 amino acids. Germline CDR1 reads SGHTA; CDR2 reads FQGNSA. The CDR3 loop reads CASSFTGYTDTQYF. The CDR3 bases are TGTGCCAGCAGCTTTACAGGGTACACAGATACGCAGTATTTT.

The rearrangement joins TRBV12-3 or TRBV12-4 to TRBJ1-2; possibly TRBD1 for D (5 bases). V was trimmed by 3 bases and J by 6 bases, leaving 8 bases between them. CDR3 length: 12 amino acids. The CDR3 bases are TGTGCCAGCAGTTTCGGGGGAGATGGCTACACCTTC. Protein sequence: CASSFGGDGYTF.

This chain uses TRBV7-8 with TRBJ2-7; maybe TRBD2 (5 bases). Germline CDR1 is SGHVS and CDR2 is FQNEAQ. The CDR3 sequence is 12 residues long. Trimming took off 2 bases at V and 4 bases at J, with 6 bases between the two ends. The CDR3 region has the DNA TGTGCCAGCAGCTTAAGGGAGTACGAGCAGTACTTC. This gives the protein CASSLREYEQYF.

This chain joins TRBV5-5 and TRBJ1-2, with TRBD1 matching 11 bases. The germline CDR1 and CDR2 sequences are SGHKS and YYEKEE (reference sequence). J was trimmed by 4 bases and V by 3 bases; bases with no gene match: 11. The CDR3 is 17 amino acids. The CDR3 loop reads CASSSRTGGSPSYGYTF. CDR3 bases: TGTGCCAGCAGCTCCAGGACAGGGGGCTCACCCTCCTATGGCTACACCTTC.

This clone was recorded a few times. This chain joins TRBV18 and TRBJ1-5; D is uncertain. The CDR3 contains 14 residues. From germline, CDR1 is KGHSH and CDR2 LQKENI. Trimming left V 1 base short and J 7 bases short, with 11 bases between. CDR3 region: CASSPLQDAQPQHF. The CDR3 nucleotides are TGTGCCAGCTCACCACTCCAGGATGCCCAGCCCCAGCATTTT.

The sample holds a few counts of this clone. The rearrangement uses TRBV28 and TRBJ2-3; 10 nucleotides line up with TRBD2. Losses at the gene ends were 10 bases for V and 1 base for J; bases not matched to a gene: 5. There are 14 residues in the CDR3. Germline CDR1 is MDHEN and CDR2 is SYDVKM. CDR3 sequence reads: CAILAGDGTDTQYF. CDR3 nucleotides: TGTGCCATCCTAGCGGGAGACGGCACAGATACGCAGTATTTT.

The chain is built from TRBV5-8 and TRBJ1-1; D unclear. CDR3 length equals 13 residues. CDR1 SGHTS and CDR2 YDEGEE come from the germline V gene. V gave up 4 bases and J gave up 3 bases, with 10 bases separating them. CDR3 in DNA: TGTGCCAGCAGCCGTGTCGGGGACACTGAAGCTTTCTTT. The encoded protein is CASSRVGDTEAFF.

CDR3 coding DNA: TGTGCCAGCAGCTTAAATAATTGGAGGGCCTCCCCCGGGAAAGCTTTCTTT. This gives the protein CASSLNNWRASPGKAFF. The chain joins TRBV13 to TRBJ1-1; D is undetermined. Germline V gives CDR1 PRHDT, CDR2 FYEKMQ (reference sequence). Trimming cost V 2 bases and J 9 bases, with 25 bases left between them. CDR3 length equals 17 residues.

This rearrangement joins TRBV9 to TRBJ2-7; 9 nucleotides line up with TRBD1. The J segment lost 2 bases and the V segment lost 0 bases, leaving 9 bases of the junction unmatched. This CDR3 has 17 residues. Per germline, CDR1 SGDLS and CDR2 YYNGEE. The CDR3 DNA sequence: TGTGCCAGCAGCGTAGGGGGGGACAGGGCCGTTCCCTACGAGCAGTACTTC. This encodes CASSVGGDRAVPYEQYF.